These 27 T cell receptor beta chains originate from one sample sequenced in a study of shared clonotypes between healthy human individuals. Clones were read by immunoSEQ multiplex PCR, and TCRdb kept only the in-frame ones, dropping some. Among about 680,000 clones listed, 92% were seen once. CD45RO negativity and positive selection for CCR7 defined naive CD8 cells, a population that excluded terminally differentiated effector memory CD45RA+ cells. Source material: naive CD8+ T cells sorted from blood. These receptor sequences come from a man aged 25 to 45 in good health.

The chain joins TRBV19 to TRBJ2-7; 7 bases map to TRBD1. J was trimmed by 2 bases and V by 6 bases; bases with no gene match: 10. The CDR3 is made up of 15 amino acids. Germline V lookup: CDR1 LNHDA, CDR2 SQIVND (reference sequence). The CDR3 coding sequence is TGTGCCAGTAGACGACTGGGACAGCCAGCCTACGAGCAGTACTTC. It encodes CASRRLGQPAYEQYF.

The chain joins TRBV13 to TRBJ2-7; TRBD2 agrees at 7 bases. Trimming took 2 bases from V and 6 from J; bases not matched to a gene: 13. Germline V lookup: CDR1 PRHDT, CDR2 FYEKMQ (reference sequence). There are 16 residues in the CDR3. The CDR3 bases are TGTGCCAGCAGCTTATCCCTTAGCGGGCAACTACGCGAGCAGTACTTC. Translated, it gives CASSLSLSGQLREQYF.

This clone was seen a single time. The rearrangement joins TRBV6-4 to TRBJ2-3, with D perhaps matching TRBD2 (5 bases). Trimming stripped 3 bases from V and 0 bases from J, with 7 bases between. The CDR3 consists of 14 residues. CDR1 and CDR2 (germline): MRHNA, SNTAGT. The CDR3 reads CASSEGASTDTQYF. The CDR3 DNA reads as TGTGCCAGCAGTGAGGGAGCAAGCACAGATACGCAGTATTTT.

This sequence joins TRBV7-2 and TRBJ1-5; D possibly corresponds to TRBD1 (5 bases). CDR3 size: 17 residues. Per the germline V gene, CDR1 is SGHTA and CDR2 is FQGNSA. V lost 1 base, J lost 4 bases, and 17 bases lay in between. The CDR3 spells CASSLDGMGRANQPQHF. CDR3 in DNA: TGTGCCAGCAGCTTAGACGGGATGGGACGGGCGAATCAGCCCCAGCATTTT.

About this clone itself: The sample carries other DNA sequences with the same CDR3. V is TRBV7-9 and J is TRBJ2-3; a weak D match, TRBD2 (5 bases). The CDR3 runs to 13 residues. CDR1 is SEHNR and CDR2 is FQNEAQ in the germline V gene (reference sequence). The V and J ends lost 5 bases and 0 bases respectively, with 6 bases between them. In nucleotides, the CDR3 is TGTGCCAGCAGCCCGGGGAGCACAGATACGCAGTATTTT. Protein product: CASSPGSTDTQYF.

The CDR3 is CASSLRPDLSYNEQFF. As DNA, the CDR3 is TGCGCCAGCAGCTTGCGGCCGGATCTGTCCTACAATGAGCAGTTCTTC. This chain joins TRBV5-1 and TRBJ2-1; D not certain. V gave up 1 base and J gave up 1 base, with 12 bases separating them. CDR3 length equals 16 residues. Germline CDR1 SGHRS, CDR2 YFSETQ.

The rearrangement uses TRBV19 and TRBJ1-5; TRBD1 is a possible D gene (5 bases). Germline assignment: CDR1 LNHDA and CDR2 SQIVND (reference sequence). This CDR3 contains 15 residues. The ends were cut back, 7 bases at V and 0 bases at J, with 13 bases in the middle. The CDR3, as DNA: TGTGCCAGTATGGGGCAGGGACCTAGCAATCAGCCCCAGCATTTT. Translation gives CASMGQGPSNQPQHF.

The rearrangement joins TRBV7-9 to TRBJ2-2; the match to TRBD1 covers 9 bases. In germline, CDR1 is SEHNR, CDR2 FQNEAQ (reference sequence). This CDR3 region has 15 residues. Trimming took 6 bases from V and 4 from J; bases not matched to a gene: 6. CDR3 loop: CASSSGTGSTGELFF. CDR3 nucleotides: TGTGCCAGCAGTTCCGGGACAGGGTCCACCGGGGAGCTGTTTTTT.

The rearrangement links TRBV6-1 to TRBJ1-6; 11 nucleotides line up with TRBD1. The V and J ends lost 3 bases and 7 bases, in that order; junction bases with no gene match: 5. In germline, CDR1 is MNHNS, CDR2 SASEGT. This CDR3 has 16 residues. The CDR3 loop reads CASSDWGTGGNSPLHF. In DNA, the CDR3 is TGTGCCAGCAGTGATTGGGGGACAGGGGGGAATTCACCCCTCCACTTT.

The CDR3, as DNA: TGTGCCAGCAGCAGTCGGACTAGCGGGAGGTTGAACGAGCAGTACTTC. Translating gives CASSSRTSGRLNEQYF. The chain links TRBV13 to TRBJ2-7; 14 positions agree with TRBD2. This CDR3 has 16 amino acids. V was clipped by 5 bases and J by 5 bases; unmatched bases: 8. Germline V gene sequence: CDR1 PRHDT, CDR2 FYEKMQ (reference sequence).

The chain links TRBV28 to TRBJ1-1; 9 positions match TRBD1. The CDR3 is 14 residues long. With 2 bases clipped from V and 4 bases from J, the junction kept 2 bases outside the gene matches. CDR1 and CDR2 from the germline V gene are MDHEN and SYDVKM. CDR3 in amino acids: CASSLGGQGTEAFF. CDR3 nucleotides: TGTGCCAGCAGTTTAGGGGGACAGGGCACTGAAGCTTTCTTT. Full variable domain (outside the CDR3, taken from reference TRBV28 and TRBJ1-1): DVKVTQSSRYLVKRTGEKVFLECVQDMDHENMFWYRQDPGLGLRLIYFSYDVKMKEKGDIPEGYSVSREKKERFSLILESASTNQTSMYLCASSLGGQGTEAFFGQGTRLTVV.

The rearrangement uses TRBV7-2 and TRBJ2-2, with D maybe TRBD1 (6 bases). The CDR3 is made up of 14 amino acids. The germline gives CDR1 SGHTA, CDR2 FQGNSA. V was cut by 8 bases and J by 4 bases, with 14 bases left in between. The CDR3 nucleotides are TGTGCCAGCCTTGGACAGTTTGGCACCGGGGAGCTGTTTTTT. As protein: CASLGQFGTGELFF.

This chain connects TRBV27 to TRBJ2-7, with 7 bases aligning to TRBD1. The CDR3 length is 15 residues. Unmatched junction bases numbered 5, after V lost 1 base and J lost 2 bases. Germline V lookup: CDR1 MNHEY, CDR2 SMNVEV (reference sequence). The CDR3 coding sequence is TGTGCCAGCAGTTTATTATCGACAGGGACCTACGAGCAGTACTTC. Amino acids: CASSLLSTGTYEQYF.

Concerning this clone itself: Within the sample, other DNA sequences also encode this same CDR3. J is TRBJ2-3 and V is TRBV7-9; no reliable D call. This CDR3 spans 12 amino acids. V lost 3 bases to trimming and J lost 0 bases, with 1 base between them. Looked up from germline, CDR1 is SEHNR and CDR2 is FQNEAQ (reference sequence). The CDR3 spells CASSFSTDTQYF. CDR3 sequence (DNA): TGTGCCAGCAGCTTTAGCACAGATACGCAGTATTTT.

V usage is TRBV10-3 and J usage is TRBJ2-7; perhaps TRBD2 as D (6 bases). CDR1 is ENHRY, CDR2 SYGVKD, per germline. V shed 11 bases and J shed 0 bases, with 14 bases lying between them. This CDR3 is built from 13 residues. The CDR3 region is CAHGRGGSYEQYF. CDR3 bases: TGTGCCCATGGGCGGGGCGGCTCCTACGAGCAGTACTTC.

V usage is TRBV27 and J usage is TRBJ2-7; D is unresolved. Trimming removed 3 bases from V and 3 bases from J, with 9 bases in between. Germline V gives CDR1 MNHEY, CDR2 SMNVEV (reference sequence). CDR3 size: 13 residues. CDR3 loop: CASSFGRDYEQYF. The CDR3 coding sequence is TGTGCCAGCAGTTTTGGCAGAGACTACGAGCAGTACTTC.

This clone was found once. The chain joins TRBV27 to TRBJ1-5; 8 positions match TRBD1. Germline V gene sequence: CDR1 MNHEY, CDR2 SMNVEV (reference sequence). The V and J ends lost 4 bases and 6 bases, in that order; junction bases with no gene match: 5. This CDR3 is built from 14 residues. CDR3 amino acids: CASSSRTGFQPQHF. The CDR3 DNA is TGTGCCAGCAGTTCTCGGACAGGGTTTCAGCCCCAGCATTTT.

The CDR3 DNA reads TGTGCTAGTGGCCGAGGACAGGACGGTCACAATGAGCAGTTCTTC. This gives the protein CASGRGQDGHNEQFF. The V call is TRBV12-5, the J call TRBJ2-1, with 7 bases that match TRBD1. The V gene end was trimmed by 6 bases and the J gene end by 5 bases; junction bases not matched to a gene: 10. This CDR3 comprises 15 residues. Germline V gene sequence: CDR1 LGHNT, CDR2 FRNRAP.

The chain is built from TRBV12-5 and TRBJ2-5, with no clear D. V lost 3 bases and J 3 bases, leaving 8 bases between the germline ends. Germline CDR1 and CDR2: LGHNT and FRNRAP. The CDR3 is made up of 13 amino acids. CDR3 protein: CASGFGLEETQYF. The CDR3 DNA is TGTGCTAGTGGTTTTGGCCTAGAAGAGACCCAGTACTTC.

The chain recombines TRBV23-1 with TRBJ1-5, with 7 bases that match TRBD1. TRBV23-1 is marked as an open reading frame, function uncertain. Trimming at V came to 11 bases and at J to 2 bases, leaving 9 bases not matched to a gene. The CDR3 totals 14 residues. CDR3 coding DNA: TGCGCCGCAGGGGGTGGTATAGGCAATCAGCCCCAGCATTTT. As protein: CAAGGGIGNQPQHF.

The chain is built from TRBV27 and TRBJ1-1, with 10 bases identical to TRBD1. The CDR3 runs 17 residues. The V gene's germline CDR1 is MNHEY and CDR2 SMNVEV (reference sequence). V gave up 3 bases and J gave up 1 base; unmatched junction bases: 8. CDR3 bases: TGTGCCAGCAGTTTTATCGGACAGGGGGTCGAGAACACTGAAGCTTTCTTT. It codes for CASSFIGQGVENTEAFF.

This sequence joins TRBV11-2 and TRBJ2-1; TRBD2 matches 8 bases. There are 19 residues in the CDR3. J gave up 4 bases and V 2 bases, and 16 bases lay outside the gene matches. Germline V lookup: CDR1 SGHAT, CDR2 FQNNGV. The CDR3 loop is CASSLTALASGRIYNEQFF. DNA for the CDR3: TGTGCCAGCAGCTTAACGGCCCTCGCGAGCGGGAGAATATACAATGAGCAGTTCTTC.

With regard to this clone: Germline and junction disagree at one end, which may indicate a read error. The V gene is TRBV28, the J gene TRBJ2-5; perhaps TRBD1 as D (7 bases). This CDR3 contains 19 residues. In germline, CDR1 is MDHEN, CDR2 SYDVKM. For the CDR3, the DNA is TGTGCCAGCAGTTACCCAATCGAATCCCGCGGGACAGCTCAAGAGTCCCAGTACTTC. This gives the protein CASSYPIESRGTAQESQYF.

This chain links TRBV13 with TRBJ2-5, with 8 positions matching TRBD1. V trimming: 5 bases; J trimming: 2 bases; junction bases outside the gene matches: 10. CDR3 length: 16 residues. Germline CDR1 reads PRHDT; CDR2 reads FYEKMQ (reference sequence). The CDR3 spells CASSPARTGSQETQYF. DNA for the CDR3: TGTGCCAGCAGCCCAGCCCGGACAGGGAGTCAAGAGACCCAGTACTTC.

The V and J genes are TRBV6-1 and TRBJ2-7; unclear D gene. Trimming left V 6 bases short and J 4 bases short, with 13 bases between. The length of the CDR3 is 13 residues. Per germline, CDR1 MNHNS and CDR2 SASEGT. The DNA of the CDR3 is TGTGCCAGCAGATCCTCCCCCAGTTACGAGCAGTACTTC. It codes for CASRSSPSYEQYF.

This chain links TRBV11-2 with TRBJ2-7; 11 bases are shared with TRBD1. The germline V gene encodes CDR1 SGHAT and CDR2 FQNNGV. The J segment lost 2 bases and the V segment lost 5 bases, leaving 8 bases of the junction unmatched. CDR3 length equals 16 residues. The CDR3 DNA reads TGTGCCAGCAGCCACGCCCCGGGACAGGGGGCCTACGAGCAGTACTTC. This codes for CASSHAPGQGAYEQYF.

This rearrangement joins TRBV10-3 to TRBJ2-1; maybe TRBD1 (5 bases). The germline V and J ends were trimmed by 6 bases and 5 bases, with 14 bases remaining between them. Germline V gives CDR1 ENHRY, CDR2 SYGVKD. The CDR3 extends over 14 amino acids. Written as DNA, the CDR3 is TGTGCCATCAGGGCCGGGTTAGGGGACAATGAGCAGTTCTTC. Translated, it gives CAIRAGLGDNEQFF.